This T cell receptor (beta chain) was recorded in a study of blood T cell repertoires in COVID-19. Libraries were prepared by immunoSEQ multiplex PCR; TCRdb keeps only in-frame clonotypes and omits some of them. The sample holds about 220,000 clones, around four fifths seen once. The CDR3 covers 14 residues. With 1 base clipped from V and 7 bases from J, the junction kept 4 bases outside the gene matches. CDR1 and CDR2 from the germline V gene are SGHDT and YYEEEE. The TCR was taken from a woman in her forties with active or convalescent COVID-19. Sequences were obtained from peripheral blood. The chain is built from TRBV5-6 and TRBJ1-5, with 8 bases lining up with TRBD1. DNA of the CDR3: TGTGCCAGCAGCTTGACAGGGGGTAGGCAGCCCCAGCATTTT. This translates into CASSLTGGRQPQHF.